The entry below gives a single T cell receptor beta chain sequence along with its context. Its antigen is currently unknown. Repertoires were generated with immunoSEQ multiplex PCR, while TCRdb's copy carries only in-frame clones and drops some. The top ten hold 8.5% to 12% of the sample, which has more than 150,000 clones, approximately 60% seen once. All donors were healthy HIV-negative adults lacking recent acute infections or vaccinations. V was pared by 5 bases and J by 7 bases, with 10 bases of the junction left unmatched. The CDR3 is made up of 16 amino acids. The germline V gene has CDR1 LNHDA and CDR2 SQIVND (reference sequence). These data originate in a study of shared clonotypes between healthy human individuals. Overall study: Every donor yielded three CD4 naive, three CD4 memory, two CD8 naive and one CD8 memory plate.

General study findings and limits: Naive CD4 clonotype sharing across a handful of donors was 4.5% to 6%. Clonotype sharing among donors likely depends on sequencing depth.

This chain joins TRBV19 and TRBJ2-1; 11 bases line up with TRBD1. The sample was memory CD4+ T cells sorted from blood. Specified subset: CD45RA-negative fraction. This receptor was identified in a man between 25 and 39 years old in good health. The chain's CDR3 is CASSVYRDRGRNEQFF. CDR3 sequence (DNA): TGTGCCAGTAGTGTTTACCGGGACAGGGGGAGGAATGAGCAGTTCTTC. Looking up the rest from reference TRBV19 and TRBJ2-1 gives the full variable domain: DGGITQSPKYLFRKEGQNVTLSCEQNLNHDAMYWYRQDPGQGLRLIYYSQIVNDFQKGDIAEGYSVSREKKESFPLTVTSAQKNPTAFYLCASSVYRDRGRNEQFFGPGTRLTVL.